What follows are 3 T cell receptor beta chains derived from one specimen sequenced in a study of T cells in Graves' hyperthyroidism and ophthalmopathy. Regions amplified from RNA transcripts were the TCR beta CDR3 regions. An initial round of RT-PCR targeting the TCR CDR3 relied on the HTBI primer set. TCRdb ran MiXCR on the multiplex PCR reads and lists one entry per CDR3 protein. The table has about 560,000 distinct CDR3 sequences, approximately 15% seen once; the top ten hold approximately 18%. Sequencing input: blood. The receptors originated from a woman aged 18 to 35 with Graves' hyperthyroidism.

This clonotype was detected only once. The rearrangement uses TRBV11-2 and TRBJ2-2; D is possibly TRBD2 (5 bases). CDR1 and CDR2 from the germline V gene are SGHAT and FQNNGV. Trimming pared 1 base from V and 1 base from J, leaving 10 bases between. This CDR3 has 16 residues. This CDR3 is CASSLASGENTGELFF. CDR3 bases: TGTGCCAGCAGCTTAGCGAGCGGAGAGAACACCGGGGAGCTGTTTTTT.

This clonotype was observed many times. The chain has TRBV12-3 or TRBV12-4 and TRBJ2-3, with D perhaps matching TRBD1 (6 bases). The V end was cut by 7 bases, the J end by 10 bases, with 15 bases between. This CDR3 spans 12 amino acids. The CDR3 sequence: CASNLGTLAQYF. CDR3 DNA: TGTGCCAGCAACCTCGGGACACTGGCGCAGTATTTT.

The rearrangement joins TRBV27 to TRBJ2-3, with no clear D. The V end was cut by 6 bases, the J end by 0 bases, with 16 bases between. Germline V gives CDR1 MNHEY, CDR2 SMNVEV (reference sequence). This CDR3 comprises 16 residues. DNA of the CDR3: TGTGCCAGCAGAAGGGCCCAGCTCCCTAGCACAGATACGCAGTATTTT. Amino acid sequence: CASRRAQLPSTDTQYF.